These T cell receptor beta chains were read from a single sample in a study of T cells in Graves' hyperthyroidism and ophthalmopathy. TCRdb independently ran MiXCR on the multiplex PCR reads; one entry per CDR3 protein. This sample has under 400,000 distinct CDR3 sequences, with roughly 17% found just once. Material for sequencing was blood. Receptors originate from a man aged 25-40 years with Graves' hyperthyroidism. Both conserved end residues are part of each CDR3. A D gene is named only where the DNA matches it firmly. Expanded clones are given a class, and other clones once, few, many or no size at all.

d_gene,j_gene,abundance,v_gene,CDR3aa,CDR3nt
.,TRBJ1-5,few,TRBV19,CASSIGGAGQPQHF,TGTGCCAGTAGTATCGGGGGGGCCGGGCAGCCCCAGCATTTT
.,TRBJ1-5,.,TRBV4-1,CASSQDPNNQPQHF,TGCGCCAGCAGCCAAGATCCTAACAATCAGCCCCAGCATTTT
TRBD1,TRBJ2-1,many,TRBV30,CAWSLSGTGHYNEQFF,TGTGCCTGGAGCCTTTCAGGGACAGGACACTACAATGAGCAGTTCTTC
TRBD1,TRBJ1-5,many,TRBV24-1,CATSDDRGNQPQHF,TGTGCCACCAGTGACGACAGGGGAAATCAGCCCCAGCATTTT
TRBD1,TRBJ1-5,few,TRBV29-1,CSVARGLGQPQHF,TGCAGCGTTGCCAGGGGGCTTGGTCAGCCCCAGCATTTT
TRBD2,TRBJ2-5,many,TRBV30,CAWSTGGGETQYF,TGTGCCTGGAGTACTGGCGGGGGAGAGACCCAGTACTTC
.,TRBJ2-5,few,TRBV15,CATSTTGWETQYF,TGTGCCACCAGCACCACAGGGTGGGAGACCCAGTACTTC
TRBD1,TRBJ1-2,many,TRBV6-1,CASSEAYLPGQPYGYTF,TGTGCCAGCAGTGAAGCGTATCTGCCGGGACAGCCCTATGGCTACACCTTC
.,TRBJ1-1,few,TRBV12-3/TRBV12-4,CASSSGHRAEAFF,TGTGCCAGCAGTTCGGGACATCGCGCTGAAGCTTTCTTT
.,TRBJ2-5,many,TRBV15,CATSRASGGNLETQYF,TGTGCCACCAGCAGAGCTTCGGGGGGCAATTTGGAGACCCAGTACTTC
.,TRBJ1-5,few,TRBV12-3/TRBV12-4,CASSFGNSNQPQHF,TGTGCCAGCAGTTTTGGGAATAGCAATCAGCCCCAGCATTTT
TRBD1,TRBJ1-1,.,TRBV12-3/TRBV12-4,CASSPGTEEAFF,TGTGCCAGCAGTCCCGGGACAGAAGAAGCTTTCTTT
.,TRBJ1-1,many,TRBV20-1,CSARRVNTEAFF,TGCAGTGCTAGGAGGGTTAACACTGAAGCTTTCTTT
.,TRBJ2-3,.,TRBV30,CAWDGTLRGDTQYF,TGTGCCTGGGATGGGACACTAAGAGGAGATACGCAGTATTTT
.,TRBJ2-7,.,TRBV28,CASRKQGSYEQYF,TGTGCCAGCAGAAAACAGGGCAGCTACGAGCAGTACTTC
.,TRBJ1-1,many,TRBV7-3,CASTISRAEAFF,TGTGCCAGCACCATAAGCCGGGCTGAAGCTTTCTTT
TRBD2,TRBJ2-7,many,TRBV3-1,CASSQERTSGSLIYEQYF,TGTGCCAGCAGCCAAGAGAGGACTAGCGGGAGCCTTATCTACGAGCAGTACTTC
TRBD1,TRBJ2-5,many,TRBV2,CASSGRGQQETQYF,TGTGCCAGCAGTGGAAGGGGACAGCAAGAGACCCAGTACTTC
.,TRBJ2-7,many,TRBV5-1,CASSLVGDEQYF,TGCGCCAGCAGCTTGGTTGGTGACGAGCAGTACTTC
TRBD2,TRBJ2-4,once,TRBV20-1,CSARSSGAGDIQYF,TGCAGTGCTAGATCCAGCGGGGCGGGGGACATTCAGTACTTC
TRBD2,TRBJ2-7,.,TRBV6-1,CASRRGSTYEQYF,TGTGCCAGCAGACGCGGGAGCACCTACGAGCAGTACTTC
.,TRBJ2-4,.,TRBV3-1,CASSQELWRGRGAIQYF,TGTGCCAGCAGCCAAGAGCTTTGGAGGGGGCGGGGGGCCATTCAGTACTTC
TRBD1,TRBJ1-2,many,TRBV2,CASGTGGTRGYTF,TGTGCCAGTGGAACAGGGGGAACGAGGGGCTACACCTTC
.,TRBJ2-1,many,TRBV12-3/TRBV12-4,CASSFVQDNEQFF,TGTGCCAGCAGTTTTGTACAAGACAATGAGCAGTTCTTC
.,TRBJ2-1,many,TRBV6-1,CASSEGSYLDEQFF,TGTGCCAGCAGTGAAGGTTCCTATCTCGATGAGCAGTTCTTC
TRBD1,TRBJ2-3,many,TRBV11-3,CASSLSGQGTDTQYF,TGTGCCAGCAGCTTAAGCGGACAGGGGACAGATACGCAGTATTTT
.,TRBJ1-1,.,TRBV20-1,CSVGLEAKAFF,TGCAGTGTGGGGCTGGAGGCGAAGGCTTTCTTT
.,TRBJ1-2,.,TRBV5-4,CASSPRDLGSYGYTF,TGTGCCAGCAGCCCGCGGGACCTTGGAAGCTATGGCTACACCTTC
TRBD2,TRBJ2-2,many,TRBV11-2,CASSGEGFTGELFF,TGTGCCAGCAGCGGGGAGGGCTTCACCGGGGAGCTGTTTTTT
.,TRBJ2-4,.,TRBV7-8,CASSPVGGAKNIQYF,TGTGCCAGCAGCCCGGTTGGGGGAGCCAAAAACATTCAGTACTTC
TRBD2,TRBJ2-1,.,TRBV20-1,CSAAGLADNEQFF,TGCAGTGCTGCCGGACTAGCGGACAATGAGCAGTTCTTC
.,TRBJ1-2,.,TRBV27,CASSLRPRLYDYTF,TGTGCCAGCAGCCTTAGACCCCGGCTCTATGACTACACCTTC
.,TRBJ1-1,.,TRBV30,CAWKEWRGTEAFF,TGTGCCTGGAAAGAGTGGAGAGGCACTGAAGCTTTCTTT
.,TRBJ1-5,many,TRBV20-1,CSARGIGGAGQPQHF,TGCAGTGCTAGAGGAATCGGGGGCGCGGGTCAGCCCCAGCATTTT
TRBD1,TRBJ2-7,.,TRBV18,CASSPPGTGMSEQYF,TGTGCCAGCTCACCCCCCGGGACAGGGATGAGCGAGCAGTACTTC
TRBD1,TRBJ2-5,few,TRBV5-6,CASSSPRQGETQYF,TGTGCCAGCAGCTCCCCAAGACAGGGGGAGACCCAGTACTTC
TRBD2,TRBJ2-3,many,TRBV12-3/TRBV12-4,CASSPRPGLAGEDTQYF,TGTGCCAGCAGTCCCAGACCGGGACTAGCGGGAGAAGATACGCAGTATTTT
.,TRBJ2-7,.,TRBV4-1,CASSQNGDGYEQYF,TGCGCCAGCAGCCAGAATGGGGACGGGTACGAGCAGTACTTC
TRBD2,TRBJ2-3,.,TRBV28,CASSLPGLAADTQYF,TGTGCCAGCAGTTTACCGGGACTAGCGGCTGATACGCAGTATTTT
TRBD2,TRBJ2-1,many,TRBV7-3,CASSRGGDINNEQFF,TGTGCCAGCAGCCGGGGGGGGGACATCAACAATGAGCAGTTCTTC
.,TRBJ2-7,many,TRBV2,CASRTLPVGRQYF,TGTGCCAGCAGGACTCTTCCCGTGGGCCGGCAGTACTTC
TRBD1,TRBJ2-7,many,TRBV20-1,CSARAPGQVALEQYF,TGCAGTGCTAGAGCCCCGGGACAGGTTGCGTTAGAGCAGTACTTC
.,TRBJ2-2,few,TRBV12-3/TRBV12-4,CASSTNLPGELFF,TGTGCCAGCAGCACGAACCTCCCCGGGGAGCTGTTTTTT
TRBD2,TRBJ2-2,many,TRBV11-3,CASSLVEGRADAGELFF,TGTGCCAGCAGCTTAGTAGAGGGGAGGGCCGACGCCGGGGAGCTGTTTTTT
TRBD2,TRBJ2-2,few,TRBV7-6,CASSPYTSGRGFANTGELFF,TGTGCCAGCAGCCCTTACACTAGCGGGAGAGGGTTCGCAAACACCGGGGAGCTGTTTTTT
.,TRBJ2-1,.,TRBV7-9,CASSSPQSDEQFF,TGTGCCAGCAGCTCCCCTCAGTCCGATGAGCAGTTCTTC
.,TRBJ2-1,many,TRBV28,CASSWHRAHEQFF,TGTGCCAGCAGTTGGCACAGGGCCCATGAGCAGTTCTTC
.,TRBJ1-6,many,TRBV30,CAWTGQGHSPLHF,TGTGCCTGGACAGGGCAGGGTCACTCACCCCTCCACTTT
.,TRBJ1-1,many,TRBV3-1,CASSQIRDTEAFF,TGTGCCAGCAGCCAAATCCGAGACACTGAAGCTTTCTTT
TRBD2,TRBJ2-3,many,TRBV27,CASRPLAGGPSSTDTQYF,TGTGCCAGCAGGCCACTAGCGGGAGGTCCCTCTAGCACAGATACGCAGTATTTT
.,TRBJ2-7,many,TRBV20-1,CSAGQSPEQYF,TGCAGTGCTGGACAATCCCCCGAGCAGTACTTC
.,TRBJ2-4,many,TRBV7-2,CASSLDFAVGTQYF,TGTGCCAGCAGCTTAGATTTCGCTGTTGGGACTCAGTACTTC
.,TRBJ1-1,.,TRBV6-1,CASRAPISRSTEAFF,TGTGCCAGCAGGGCTCCGATTAGTCGGAGCACTGAAGCTTTCTTT
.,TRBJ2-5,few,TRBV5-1,CASSFGRANQETQYF,TGCGCCAGCAGCTTTGGGCGGGCAAACCAAGAGACCCAGTACTTC
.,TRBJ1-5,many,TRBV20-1,CSARDRGKSNQPQHF,TGCAGTGCTAGAGATAGAGGGAAAAGCAATCAGCCCCAGCATTTT
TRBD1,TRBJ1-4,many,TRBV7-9,CASTNLTGLKLFF,TGTGCCAGCACAAACCTGACAGGGCTCAAACTGTTTTTT
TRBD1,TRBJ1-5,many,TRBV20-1,CSARPDRARGGNQPQHF,TGCAGTGCTAGACCCGACAGGGCCCGGGGCGGCAATCAGCCCCAGCATTTT
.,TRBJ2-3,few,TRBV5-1,CASSFTQVTDTQYF,TGCGCCAGCAGCTTTACACAGGTCACAGATACGCAGTATTTT